The T cell receptor beta chain under discussion was sequenced for a study of neoadjuvant anti-PD-1 for oral cavity cancer. About this clone: Its antigen is unknown.

CDR3 length: 14 amino acids. The germline V gene encodes CDR1 MNHEY and CDR2 SMNVEV (reference sequence). Trimming took off 4 bases at V and 6 bases at J, with 13 bases between the two ends. PBMC libraries mostly used roughly 480 ng of input genomic DNA, with six replicates per sample. TCRdb's table, derived via immunoSEQ multiplex PCR, lists solely in-frame clones and lacks some. The data show about 13,000 clones, about 64% seen once. General study results and limits: Treg/Th17 ratio rose with pretreatment blood and fell with post-treatment tumor TCRbeta clonality.

Time point: after neoadjuvant nivolumab, at surgical resection. Patients were newly diagnosed with stage II-IVA oral cavity squamous cell carcinoma without prior systemic or radiation treatment. The chain has TRBV27 and TRBJ1-5; possible D gene TRBD1, 5 bases. The material sequenced was PBMCs, taken after nivolumab (anti-PD-1) treatment. The receptor was isolated from a person aged 40-85 years with oral cavity squamous cell carcinoma. The CDR3 bases are TGTGCCAGCAGTTCAGACAGATCGGGTCAGCCCCAGCATTTT. Translation gives CASSSDRSGQPQHF.